These 32 T cell receptor beta chains were sequenced from one sample in a study of shared clonotypes between healthy human individuals (TCRdb year 2020). The library came from the immunoSEQ multiplex PCR assay. TCRdb took over this immuneACCESS table, retaining in-frame rearrangements with V and J assigned. Such tables are incomplete; in checked studies, under half of the missing clones stem from an unresolved V gene, and the remainder is unexplained. Within this sample are 2,500,000 or so clones, with 93% of them counted one time only. Clones ranked in the top ten supply roughly 0.39% of the sample. The specimen was naive CD4+ T cells from PBMCs. Read against the paper, the sample's cell subset or site label means: CD45RA+ positively selected. The receptor set was obtained from a young man in good health. Some clones in this sample may be carry-over from other donors' samples.

V and J are TRBV7-2 and TRBJ2-7; D is possibly TRBD2 (5 bases). Germline V lookup: CDR1 SGHTA, CDR2 FQGNSA. With 5 bases removed from V and 1 base from J, the gap between germline ends came to 9 bases. The CDR3 length is 13 residues. The CDR3 spells CASSTQRSYEQYF. The CDR3, as DNA: TGTGCCAGCAGCACCCAGCGGTCCTACGAGCAGTACTTC.

This clone was observed a single time. The chain employs TRBV19 and TRBJ2-2; no definite D call. Trimming cost V 9 bases and J 6 bases, with 8 bases left between them. This CDR3 has 11 residues. Germline values: CDR1 LNHDA, CDR2 SQIVND (reference sequence). The CDR3 DNA reads as TGTGCCAGCAACCTCCCCGGGGAGCTGTTTTTT. It is translated as CASNLPGELFF.

V gene TRBV7-3 combines with J gene TRBJ2-2, with D perhaps TRBD2 (5 bases). V gave up 5 bases and J gave up 6 bases, with 7 bases separating them. The CDR3 is 12 amino acids. Germline CDR1 reads SGHTA; CDR2 reads FQGTGA. The CDR3 region is CASSRLSGELFF. The CDR3 DNA is TGTGCCAGCAGCCGACTATCCGGGGAGCTGTTTTTT.

This rearrangement joins TRBV28 to TRBJ1-2, with 8 bases identical to TRBD1. The CDR3 runs 15 residues. The germline CDR1 and CDR2 sequences are MDHEN and SYDVKM. The trim removed 3 bases at V and 4 bases at J, leaving 7 bases unmatched. The CDR3: CASSFVSGQGYGYTF. As DNA, the CDR3 is TGTGCCAGCAGTTTTGTGAGCGGACAGGGCTATGGCTACACCTTC.

J is TRBJ2-7 and V is TRBV5-5; 11 bases align to TRBD2. J gave up 7 bases and V 2 bases, and 5 bases lay outside the gene matches. The CDR3 is 14 residues long. Germline assignment: CDR1 SGHKS and CDR2 YYEKEE (reference sequence). The CDR3 DNA follows: TGTGCCAGCAGCTTACCGGGACTAGCGGAGGAGCAGTACTTC. Translating it yields CASSLPGLAEEQYF.

V and J are TRBV28 and TRBJ1-2; TRBD1 matches 7 bases. Per germline, CDR1 MDHEN and CDR2 SYDVKM. This CDR3 has 16 residues. J gave up 4 bases and V 6 bases, and 14 bases lay outside the gene matches. The CDR3 protein is CASRSHRGRDGYGYTF. DNA of the CDR3: TGTGCCAGCAGATCCCATAGGGGGCGCGACGGCTATGGCTACACCTTC.

The chain uses TRBV2 and TRBJ2-7; D is unclear. V was trimmed by 8 bases and J by 4 bases, leaving 12 bases between them. The CDR3 consists of 12 residues. From germline, CDR1 is SNHLY and CDR2 FYNNEI. CDR3 DNA: TGTGCCAGCCAACAGACCAAATACGAGCAGTACTTC. It codes for CASQQTKYEQYF.

Concerning this clone itself: The identical CDR3 is also encoded by other nucleotide sequences in the sample. This sequence joins TRBV5-5 and TRBJ2-1; possible D gene TRBD1, 6 bases. The CDR3 consists of 15 residues. Germline assignment: CDR1 SGHKS and CDR2 YYEKEE (reference sequence). V lost 1 base to trimming and J lost 0 bases, with 8 bases between them. CDR3 residues: CASSLTGNSYNEQFF. The DNA of the CDR3 is TGTGCCAGCAGCTTGACAGGGAACTCCTACAATGAGCAGTTCTTC.

V is TRBV23-1 and J is TRBJ2-1; 8 nucleotides agree with TRBD2. TRBV23-1 is an ORF, with its function uncertain. This CDR3 comprises 15 residues. J lost 4 bases, V lost 8 bases, and 10 bases had no gene match. Here the CDR3 DNA reads TGCGCCAGCCCCCCAGCGGGAGTAGGGTACAATGAGCAGTTCTTC. Translated: CASPPAGVGYNEQFF.

The gene calls are TRBV5-4 and TRBJ2-1; TRBD2 agrees at 10 bases. The junction had 2 bases not matched to a gene; V was cut back by 1 base and J by 1 base. CDR1 is SGHNT and CDR2 is YYREEE in the germline V gene (reference sequence). The CDR3 runs to 16 residues. Here the CDR3 reads CASSLTSGKSYNEQFF. The CDR3 DNA is TGTGCCAGCAGCTTGACTAGCGGGAAATCCTACAATGAGCAGTTCTTC. The variable domain in full, completed from reference TRBV5-4 and TRBJ2-1, reads ETGVTQSPTHLIKTRGQQVTLRCSSQSGHNTVSWYQQALGQGPQFIFQYYREEENGRGNFPPRFSGLQFPNYSSELNVNALELDDSALYLCASSLTSGKSYNEQFFGPGTRLTVL.

The CDR3 region has the DNA TGTGCCAGCAGCTTAGCGACGGTAACGAACACTGAAGCTTTCTTT. Amino acid sequence: CASSLATVTNTEAFF. The V and J genes are TRBV7-2 and TRBJ1-1, with no clear D. The CDR3 is 15 amino acids. The V gene's germline CDR1 is SGHTA and CDR2 FQGNSA. With 0 bases removed from V and 1 base from J, the gap between germline ends came to 9 bases. Full variable domain (remainder filled in from reference TRBV7-2 and TRBJ1-1): GAGVSQSPSNKVTEKGKDVELRCDPISGHTALYWYRQSLGQGLEFLIYFQGNSAPDKSGLPSDRFSAERTGGSVSTLTIQRTQQEDSAVYLCASSLATVTNTEAFFGQGTRLTVV.

CDR3 protein: CASSLYSASEETQYF. DNA of the CDR3: TGTGCCAGCAGCTTATATTCGGCTAGCGAAGAGACCCAGTACTTC. The V gene is TRBV11-2, the J gene TRBJ2-5, with a tentative D call TRBD2 (6 bases). The CDR3 is 15 residues long. Germline CDR1 is SGHAT and CDR2 is FQNNGV. V lost 2 bases and J 3 bases, leaving 13 bases between the germline ends.

The chain combines TRBV28 with TRBJ2-5, with TRBD1 matching 8 bases. CDR1 is MDHEN, CDR2 SYDVKM, per germline. The CDR3 covers 14 residues. The trim removed 6 bases at V and 5 bases at J, leaving 8 bases unmatched. In nucleotides, the CDR3 is TGTGCCAGCAGCACTCCAGGGGGCCGGGAGACCCAGTACTTC. This gives the protein CASSTPGGRETQYF.

The genes are TRBV5-4 and TRBJ2-2; either TRBD1 or TRBD2 may fit D (5 bases each). V was clipped by 2 bases and J by 1 base, with 9 bases between them. Germline V gene data show CDR1 as SGHNT and CDR2 as YYREEE (reference sequence). CDR3 size: 15 residues. CDR3 bases: TGTGCCAGCAGCTTTAGAGGGGTGAACACCGGGGAGCTGTTTTTT. This gives the protein CASSFRGVNTGELFF.

The chain joins TRBV2 to TRBJ2-1; tentatively, D is TRBD1 (6 bases). The germline CDR1 and CDR2 sequences are SNHLY and FYNNEI. V gave up 6 bases and J gave up 8 bases, with 23 bases separating them. CDR3 size: 16 residues. CDR3 bases: TGTGCCAGCAGCGACCAGGGGACACGTGTGGGGGATGAGCAGTTCTTC. It translates to CASSDQGTRVGDEQFF.

The rearrangement joins TRBV19 to TRBJ2-1; D remains ambiguous. Germline V gives CDR1 LNHDA, CDR2 SQIVND (reference sequence). Trimming shortened V by 4 bases and J by 4 bases, and 17 bases separated the two germline ends. There are 16 residues in the CDR3. CDR3 bases: TGTGCCAGTAGTACCAGACTCTTTAGGGCGTACAATGAGCAGTTCTTC. Amino acids: CASSTRLFRAYNEQFF.

The rearrangement joins TRBV30 to TRBJ1-4, with 8 bases fitting TRBD1. Germline CDR1 is GTSNPN and CDR2 is SVGIG (reference sequence). CDR3 length: 18 amino acids. The CDR3 reads CASKLRDRRFATNEKLFF. The DNA for the CDR3 is TGTGCTTCCAAGCTCCGGGACAGGAGATTTGCAACTAATGAAAAACTGTTTTTT. The whole variable domain, remainder taken from reference TRBV30 and TRBJ1-4, is SQTIHQWPATLVQPVGSPLSLECTVEGTSNPNLYWYRQAAGRGLQLLFYSVGIGQISSEVPQNLSASRPQDRQFILSSKKLLLSDSGFYLCASKLRDRRFATNEKLFFGSGTQLSVL.

This chain uses TRBV13 with TRBJ1-5; D is unclear. V was pared by 1 base and J by 6 bases, with 7 bases between. Germline assignment: CDR1 PRHDT and CDR2 FYEKMQ (reference sequence). The CDR3 contains 13 residues. The CDR3 reads CASSLERSQPQHF. The CDR3, as DNA: TGTGCCAGCAGCTTAGAAAGGAGTCAGCCCCAGCATTTT.

J is TRBJ2-6 and V is TRBV4-2, with D perhaps TRBD1 (6 bases). Germline CDR1 and CDR2: LGHNA and YNFKEQ. CDR3 length equals 14 residues. Trimming removed 4 bases at V and 2 bases at J, with 6 bases between. Here the CDR3 DNA reads TGTGCCAGCAGCCCAGGGGCTGGGGCCAACGTCCTGACTTTC. Translating it yields CASSPGAGANVLTF.

Concerning this clone: At the DNA level, this CDR3 is encoded by other sequences in the same sample as well. The rearrangement joins TRBV5-1 to TRBJ2-7; D is possibly TRBD1 (6 bases). CDR3 size: 14 residues. Trimming removed 3 bases at V and 7 bases at J, with 17 bases between. CDR1 and CDR2 (germline): SGHRS, YFSETQ. The CDR3 DNA reads TGCGCCAGCAGCTGGGGGCGTGGGAGCTATGAGCAGTACTTC. Its translation: CASSWGRGSYEQYF.

Concerning this clone: This sample also contains other DNA sequences that code for the same CDR3. The gene calls are TRBV29-1 and TRBJ2-2; 10 bases fit TRBD1. CDR3 length: 14 amino acids. V gave up 5 bases and J gave up 2 bases; unmatched junction bases: 2. Germline V CDR1 and CDR2: SQVTM, ANQGSEA. The CDR3 DNA sequence: TGCAGCGTTCGGGACAGGGGAAACACCGGGGAGCTGTTTTTT. Its translation: CSVRDRGNTGELFF.

The chain couples TRBV9 to TRBJ2-2; possible D gene TRBD2, 6 bases. V lost 3 bases, J lost 6 bases, and 9 bases lay in between. The CDR3 is 13 residues long. The V gene's germline CDR1 is SGDLS and CDR2 YYNGEE. CDR3 coding DNA: TGTGCCAGCAGCGGAGGGAGGCCCGGGGAGCTGTTTTTT. It translates to CASSGGRPGELFF.

The J gene is TRBJ2-5, the V gene TRBV5-1; D may be TRBD2 (7 bases). V was trimmed by 0 bases and J by 1 base, leaving 13 bases between them. The V gene's germline CDR1 is SGHRS and CDR2 YFSETQ. This CDR3 spans 16 amino acids. The CDR3 coding sequence is TGCGCCAGCAGCTTGGGGCAACGGGGGGCCCAAGAGACCCAGTACTTC. Translation gives CASSLGQRGAQETQYF. Using reference TRBV5-1 and TRBJ2-5 for the parts outside the CDR3, the full variable domain is KAGVTQTPRYLIKTRGQQVTLSCSPISGHRSVSWYQQTPGQGLQFLFEYFSETQRNKGNFPGRFSGRQFSNSRSEMNVSTLELGDSALYLCASSLGQRGAQETQYFGPGTRLLVL.

The chain's CDR3 is CASSEGPFYEQYF. DNA for the CDR3: TGTGCCAGCAGTGAGGGTCCCTTTTACGAGCAGTACTTC. The chain has TRBV9 and TRBJ2-7; D may be TRBD2 (5 bases). This CDR3 contains 13 residues. The germline V gene has CDR1 SGDLS and CDR2 YYNGEE. Trimming cost V 5 bases and J 4 bases, with 13 bases left between them.

The gene calls are TRBV6-6 and TRBJ2-7, with 9 bases aligning to TRBD1. The CDR3 runs 16 residues. From germline, CDR1 is MNHNY and CDR2 SVGAGI (reference sequence). V trimming: 3 bases; J trimming: 1 base; junction bases outside the gene matches: 7. The CDR3 sequence is CASSYILGQGSYEQYF. In DNA, the CDR3 is TGTGCCAGCAGTTATATATTGGGACAGGGATCCTACGAGCAGTACTTC.

The V and J genes are TRBV25-1 and TRBJ1-2, with 9 bases aligning to TRBD1. This CDR3 spans 14 amino acids. The V gene end was trimmed by 4 bases and the J gene end by 4 bases; junction bases not matched to a gene: 4. Looked up from germline, CDR1 is MGHDK and CDR2 is SYGVNS. The chain's CDR3 is CASSAQGAGYGYTF. CDR3 DNA: TGTGCCAGCAGTGCACAGGGGGCAGGCTATGGCTACACCTTC.

This sequence joins TRBV5-1 and TRBJ2-2; D may be TRBD1 (6 bases). This CDR3 is built from 18 residues. In germline, CDR1 is SGHRS, CDR2 YFSETQ. Trimming took 0 bases from V and 4 from J, leaving 19 bases between them. CDR3 coding DNA: TGCGCCAGCAGCTTGGGGCTACAGGGTCGTCTTAGCACCGGGGAGCTGTTTTTT. The encoded protein is CASSLGLQGRLSTGELFF.

This clone came up once. The genes are TRBV6-5 and TRBJ2-1; no definite D call. The CDR3 loop spans 15 amino acids. V was cut by 3 bases and J by 6 bases, with 15 bases left in between. Germline-derived CDR1 and CDR2 are MNHEY and SVGAGI. CDR3 nucleotide sequence: TGTGCCAGCAGTTATGTGGGAAAGCAACTCAATGAGCAGTTCTTC. This gives the protein CASSYVGKQLNEQFF.

This sequence joins TRBV19 and TRBJ1-2; tentative D call: TRBD1 (6 bases). V was trimmed by 1 base and J by 8 bases, leaving 11 bases between them. The CDR3 runs 13 residues. Germline V gene sequence: CDR1 LNHDA, CDR2 SQIVND (reference sequence). CDR3 bases: TGTGCCAGTAGTATAGGGATCGGGGGCGGCTACACCTTC. Encoded protein: CASSIGIGGGYTF.

The CDR3 region is CASSFLDRAGQPQHF. The CDR3 nucleotides read TGTGCCAGCAGCTTTTTGGACAGGGCGGGACAGCCCCAGCATTTT. The gene calls are TRBV11-2 and TRBJ1-5; 8 positions agree with TRBD1. The CDR3 covers 15 residues. The ends lost 3 bases at V and 7 bases at J; junction bases unmatched: 8. Germline CDR1 is SGHAT and CDR2 is FQNNGV.

This chain's CDR3 is CASSDQGGDTGELFF. Here the CDR3 DNA reads TGTGCCAGCAGCGACCAAGGGGGGGACACCGGGGAGCTGTTTTTT. This chain connects TRBV6-1 to TRBJ2-2, with a weak D call TRBD2 (7 bases). The V end lost 6 bases, the J end lost 3 bases, and 14 bases lay between the germline ends. Germline V gene lookup returns CDR1 MNHNS and CDR2 SASEGT. CDR3 size: 15 residues.

The V and J genes are TRBV9 and TRBJ2-6; 12 bases are shared with TRBD1. Germline values: CDR1 SGDLS, CDR2 YYNGEE. This CDR3 is 21 amino acids long. V shed 4 bases and J 2 bases; nucleotides not matched to a gene: 16. As DNA, the CDR3 is TGTGCCAGCAGCTCCTTAGGGACAGGGGGCTCGGGTGCCCCTGGGGCCAACGTCCTGACTTTC. As protein: CASSSLGTGGSGAPGANVLTF.